The next 18 T cell receptor beta chains were all read from a single sample in a study of T cell changes during pregnancy in multiple sclerosis. Sequenced by immunoSEQ multiplex PCR; TCRdb stores in-frame clones only, minus some. The table includes 91,000 or so clones, 80% to 95% detected once. Sequenced material: peripheral blood, taken after pregnancy. The source is a female donor with multiple sclerosis, enrolled in a pregnancy study.

The genes are TRBV30 and TRBJ2-2; maybe TRBD1 (6 bases). Germline lookup yields CDR1 GTSNPN and CDR2 SVGIG (reference sequence). The CDR3 runs to 14 residues. V was clipped by 0 bases and J by 3 bases, with 8 bases between them. For the CDR3, the DNA is TGTGCCTGGAGTGTAGGACAGTACACCGGGGAGCTGTTTTTT. Translation gives CAWSVGQYTGELFF. The full variable domain, completed using reference TRBV30 and TRBJ2-2, is SQTIHQWPATLVQPVGSPLSLECTVEGTSNPNLYWYRQAAGRGLQLLFYSVGIGQISSEVPQNLSASRPQDRQFILSSKKLLLSDSGFYLCAWSVGQYTGELFFGEGSRLTVL.

This clone has just one count. The chain joins TRBV4-1 to TRBJ1-2, with 9 nucleotides matching TRBD1. The junction had 9 bases not matched to a gene; V was cut back by 7 bases and J by 0 bases. The CDR3 extends over 16 amino acids. Germline CDR1 reads MGHRA; CDR2 reads YSYEKL. The CDR3 sequence: CASTHGTGRTNYGYTF. CDR3 DNA sequence: TGCGCCAGCACCCATGGGACAGGGCGAACTAACTATGGCTACACCTTC.

CDR3 amino acids: CASSHSGTGVWEQYF. DNA of the CDR3: TGTGCCAGCAGTCACTCCGGGACAGGGGTATGGGAGCAGTACTTC. This chain links TRBV28 with TRBJ2-7; 10 bases match TRBD1. Germline V gives CDR1 MDHEN, CDR2 SYDVKM. This CDR3 comprises 15 residues. The V segment lost 5 bases and the J segment 7 bases; nucleotides outside the gene matches: 11.

The V call is TRBV6-5, the J call TRBJ1-1, with D possibly TRBD1 on 5 matching bases. Germline CDR1 MNHEY, CDR2 SVGAGI. This CDR3 is 14 amino acids long. V lost 6 bases and J lost 1, with 12 bases in between. This CDR3 is CASSRTGQNTEAFF. The CDR3 nucleotides are TGTGCCAGCAGCCGAACAGGACAGAACACTGAAGCTTTCTTT.

This chain connects TRBV29-1 to TRBJ1-1; D perhaps matches TRBD1 (5 bases). Trimming removed 2 bases at V and 7 bases at J, with 11 bases between. The CDR3 runs to 12 residues. The germline CDR1 and CDR2 sequences are SQVTM and ANQGSEA. The CDR3 coding sequence is TGCAGCGTTGAAACAGGTCGGAGTGAAGCTTTCTTT. Translating it yields CSVETGRSEAFF.

The chain joins TRBV6-1 to TRBJ2-3; D is possibly TRBD2 (6 bases). Trimming stripped 2 bases from V and 6 bases from J, with 15 bases between. This CDR3 is built from 15 residues. Germline V gene data show CDR1 as MNHNS and CDR2 as SASEGT. CDR3 loop: CASSEYAGPGDTQYF. The CDR3 DNA follows: TGTGCCAGCAGTGAATATGCGGGACCTGGGGATACGCAGTATTTT.

This clone is deemed medium-sized. V usage is TRBV5-6 and J usage is TRBJ1-2; 8 bases map to TRBD1. V was pared by 4 bases and J by 8 bases, with 7 bases of the junction left unmatched. Germline-derived CDR1 and CDR2 are SGHDT and YYEEEE. CDR3 length: 13 residues. The CDR3 bases are TGTGCCAGCAGCCCCGGACAGGGATGGGGCTACACCTTC. It encodes CASSPGQGWGYTF. The full variable domain, with the rest looked up from reference TRBV5-6 and TRBJ1-2, is DAGVTQSPTHLIKTRGQQVTLRCSPKSGHDTVSWYQQALGQGPQFIFQYYEEEERQRGNFPDRFSGHQFPNYSSELNVNALLLGDSALYLCASSPGQGWGYTFGSGTRLTVV.

This clone came up once. The rearrangement links TRBV7-9 to TRBJ1-5, with a possible D match to TRBD1 (6 bases). The CDR3 has 15 residues. CDR1 SEHNR and CDR2 FQNEAQ come from the germline V gene (reference sequence). Trimming took 5 bases from V and 7 from J, leaving 18 bases between them. In nucleotides, the CDR3 is TGTGCCAGCAGCATGTACTCAGGGGCTGAACAGCCCCAGCATTTT. This translates into CASSMYSGAEQPQHF.

The chain links TRBV6-1 to TRBJ2-1; D possibly corresponds to TRBD2 (6 bases). Germline CDR1 is MNHNS and CDR2 is SASEGT. V dropped 1 base and J dropped 3 bases, with 10 bases sitting between them. This CDR3 contains 15 residues. The DNA for the CDR3 is TGTGCCAGCAGTGAAGGTGGGACTGACTACAATGAGCAGTTCTTC. The encoded protein is CASSEGGTDYNEQFF.

This sequence joins TRBV5-6 and TRBJ1-2, with 12 bases aligning to TRBD1. The CDR3 spans 14 residues. Germline V gene data show CDR1 as SGHDT and CDR2 as YYEEEE. V shed 4 bases and J 3 bases; nucleotides not matched to a gene: 1. The CDR3 loop is CASSGDRGHYGYTF. CDR3 nucleotide sequence: TGTGCCAGCAGCGGGGACAGGGGGCACTATGGCTACACCTTC.

This clone was picked up one time. The CDR3 nucleotides read TGCAGCGTTGAAGCGTTCGGACAGGGGCTGAACACTGAAGCTTTCTTT. Translation: CSVEAFGQGLNTEAFF. V gene TRBV29-1 combines with J gene TRBJ1-1, with 9 bases matching TRBD1. The CDR3 has 16 residues. With V trimmed by 1 base and J by 0 bases, 6 bases remained unmatched. Germline V gene data show CDR1 as SQVTM and CDR2 as ANQGSEA.

The chain links TRBV7-9 to TRBJ2-1; no definite D call. In germline, CDR1 is SEHNR, CDR2 FQNEAQ (reference sequence). The CDR3 consists of 14 residues. V was trimmed by 5 bases and J by 4 bases, leaving 12 bases between them. The CDR3 DNA reads TGTGCCAGCAGCACAGTCGGCCCTTACAATGAGCAGTTCTTC. Translation: CASSTVGPYNEQFF.

The genes are TRBV14 and TRBJ2-7, with TRBD1 identical over 7 bases. The germline gives CDR1 SGHDN, CDR2 FVKESK. CDR3 length: 13 amino acids. V was pared by 6 bases and J by 2 bases, with 4 bases of the junction left unmatched. The CDR3 coding sequence is TGTGCCAGCAGGGGGACAGATACCTACGAGCAGTACTTC. The encoded protein is CASRGTDTYEQYF.

This clone was counted between two and nine times. The V and J genes are TRBV15 and TRBJ1-4, with D maybe TRBD1 (5 bases). V was trimmed by 6 bases and J by 10 bases, leaving 15 bases between them. CDR1 is LNHNV and CDR2 is YYDKDF in the germline V gene (reference sequence). CDR3 length equals 13 residues. In DNA, the CDR3 is TGTGCCACCAGGACGTCGGGGGTGGGAAAACTGTTTTTT. Amino acid sequence: CATRTSGVGKLFF.

J is TRBJ2-2 and V is TRBV7-3; 9 bases match TRBD2. Germline-derived CDR1 and CDR2 are SGHTA and FQGTGA. Trimming took 5 bases from V and 3 from J; bases not matched to a gene: 4. This CDR3 has 15 amino acids. CDR3 sequence reads: CASSPGLAHTGELFF. Here the CDR3 DNA reads TGTGCCAGCAGCCCGGGACTAGCCCACACCGGGGAGCTGTTTTTT.

V gene TRBV5-1 combines with J gene TRBJ2-1; a possible D gene is TRBD2 (5 bases). The CDR3 consists of 14 residues. Germline lookup yields CDR1 SGHRS and CDR2 YFSETQ. Trimming pared 0 bases from V and 7 bases from J, leaving 11 bases between. The CDR3 DNA is TGCGCCAGCAGCTTGGCAACAGACTATAATGAGCAGTTCTTC. It specifies CASSLATDYNEQFF.

The chain links TRBV29-1 to TRBJ1-1; 7 bases are shared with TRBD1. This CDR3 region has 14 residues. V trimming: 7 bases; J trimming: 7 bases; junction bases outside the gene matches: 15. Germline V gene sequence: CDR1 SQVTM, CDR2 ANQGSEA. This chain's CDR3 is CSGRDSPWRGEAFF. DNA of the CDR3: TGCAGCGGCCGGGACAGCCCCTGGCGTGGTGAAGCTTTCTTT.

This chain links TRBV4-2 with TRBJ2-2, with a weak D call TRBD2 (6 bases). Looked up from germline, CDR1 is LGHNA and CDR2 is YNFKEQ. V was shortened by 0 bases and J by 2 bases, with 7 bases between the two germline ends. The CDR3 spans 15 residues. Written as DNA, the CDR3 is TGTGCCAGCAGCCAAGAAGCGGGTAACACCGGGGAGCTGTTTTTT. Translation: CASSQEAGNTGELFF.